The text below deals with one T cell receptor beta chain. The sample comes from a study of technical replicates of blood from a handful of donors. Here immunoSEQ multiplex PCR was the method, and the copy in TCRdb shows in-frame clones only, minus some. Of about 79,000 clones listed, around 90% are singletons. V was pared by 4 bases and J by 2 bases, with 9 bases of the junction left unmatched. The CDR3 totals 16 residues. In germline, CDR1 is LGHNA, CDR2 YNFKEQ. The TCR originated in a human donor in good health. Some clones in this sample may be carry-over from other donors' samples. Sequenced sample: T cells isolated from PBMCs. The V and J genes are TRBV4-2 and TRBJ2-7, with 9 bases identical to TRBD2. DNA of the CDR3: TGTGCCAGCAGCCTTTATAGGACTAGCGCCCCCTACGAGCAGTACTTC. It is translated as CASSLYRTSAPYEQYF.